Below, 11 T cell receptor beta chains from the same sample are listed, as sequenced in a study of control samples from healthy donors and cancer patients. Profiling relied on immunoSEQ multiplex PCR, and the TCRdb table lists in-frame clones only, not all of them. The repertoire holds 150,000 to 200,000 clones, with 90% to 95% as singletons. Sequencing was done on a sample of blood. The receptor source for this set is a man younger than 35 in good health.

V usage is TRBV4-1 and J usage is TRBJ1-1; D is unclear. V dropped 4 bases and J dropped 4 bases, with 13 bases sitting between them. The CDR3 has 14 amino acids. CDR1 is MGHRA, CDR2 YSYEKL, per germline. The CDR3 bases are TGCGCCAGCAGCCCACCCGGGCTCCCCACTGAAGCTTTCTTT. It encodes CASSPPGLPTEAFF.

The table lists this clone with a count of one. The rearrangement joins TRBV5-1 to TRBJ2-7; weak D call: TRBD2 (5 bases). This CDR3 comprises 14 residues. Trimming cost V 0 bases and J 6 bases, with 13 bases left between them. CDR1 SGHRS and CDR2 YFSETQ come from the germline V gene. The CDR3 DNA sequence: TGCGCCAGCAGCTTGGTAGAGGGCCCTGGCGAGCAGTACTTC. The encoded protein is CASSLVEGPGEQYF. Looking up the rest from reference TRBV5-1 and TRBJ2-7 gives the full variable domain: KAGVTQTPRYLIKTRGQQVTLSCSPISGHRSVSWYQQTPGQGLQFLFEYFSETQRNKGNFPGRFSGRQFSNSRSEMNVSTLELGDSALYLCASSLVEGPGEQYFGPGTRLTVT.

This chain uses TRBV2 with TRBJ1-2; 8 positions agree with TRBD1. The CDR3 contains 16 residues. Germline CDR1 and CDR2: SNHLY and FYNNEI. The J segment lost 6 bases and the V segment lost 6 bases, leaving 15 bases of the junction unmatched. CDR3 bases: TGTGCCAGCAGCATGCTTGGACAGGGAGGTAATAATGGCTACACCTTC. Amino acids: CASSMLGQGGNNGYTF.

This sequence joins TRBV19 and TRBJ2-7; D might be TRBD2 (6 bases). The CDR3 length is 15 residues. V lost 2 bases to trimming and J lost 0 bases, with 11 bases between them. Germline CDR1 LNHDA, CDR2 SQIVND (reference sequence). The CDR3 region is CASSITAGSSYEQYF. Written as DNA, the CDR3 is TGTGCCAGTAGTATAACGGCGGGGAGCTCCTACGAGCAGTACTTC.

The rearrangement links TRBV7-8 to TRBJ1-2; tentatively, D is TRBD1 (5 bases). This CDR3 region has 18 residues. CDR1 is SGHVS, CDR2 FQNEAQ, per germline. Trimming took 4 bases from V and 0 from J, leaving 21 bases between them. CDR3 DNA: TGTGCCAGCAGCTCCTGGGTGGGGGGGACGACTTCTAACTATGGCTACACCTTC. Its protein product is CASSSWVGGTTSNYGYTF.

This rearrangement joins TRBV7-9 to TRBJ1-6; maybe TRBD1 (5 bases). The CDR3 contains 13 residues. The germline V gene has CDR1 SEHNR and CDR2 FQNEAQ (reference sequence). V gave up 2 bases and J gave up 9 bases, with 8 bases separating them. The CDR3 DNA follows: TGTGCCAGCAGCTTACGGGGCGGTTCACCCCTCCACTTT. Its translation is CASSLRGGSPLHF.

This chain connects TRBV6-5 to TRBJ1-1; D remains ambiguous. CDR1 is MNHEY, CDR2 SVGAGI, per germline. Between the trimmed V and J ends, which lost 6 bases and 2 bases, there was a span of 13 bases. The CDR3 is 14 amino acids. CDR3 amino acids: CASRQEGSNTEAFF. Written as DNA, the CDR3 is TGTGCCAGCAGACAAGAAGGGAGTAACACTGAAGCTTTCTTT.

The gene calls are TRBV7-2 and TRBJ2-3; TRBD2 matches at 7 bases. Germline lookup yields CDR1 SGHTA and CDR2 FQGNSA. Trimming removed 0 bases from V and 7 bases from J; junction bases left unmatched: 4. This CDR3 is built from 14 residues. The CDR3 loop reads CASSLAGGVNTQYF. CDR3 bases: TGTGCCAGCAGCTTAGCGGGGGGGGTGAATACGCAGTATTTT.

The chain recombines TRBV27 with TRBJ2-7; tentatively, D is TRBD1 or TRBD2 (5 bases each). The germline gives CDR1 MNHEY, CDR2 SMNVEV (reference sequence). The CDR3 extends over 15 amino acids. The V gene lost 6 bases and the J gene lost 3 bases, with 18 bases spanning the gap. CDR3 sequence reads: CASRLHRDGHYEQYF. The CDR3 DNA reads as TGTGCCAGCAGACTCCACCGGGACGGGCACTACGAGCAGTACTTC.

This chain uses TRBV6-5 with TRBJ1-2; the D is unclear. The V and J ends lost 8 bases and 1 base respectively, with 14 bases between them. The CDR3 extends over 14 amino acids. CDR1 MNHEY and CDR2 SVGAGI come from the germline V gene. CDR3 nucleotide sequence: TGTGCCAGCCATCGGGCGGGAGGTAACTATGGCTACACCTTC. Translating gives CASHRAGGNYGYTF.

This clone was observed once. V usage is TRBV6-5 and J usage is TRBJ1-6; no clear D gene. The CDR3 is 15 amino acids. V shed 7 bases and J shed 2 bases, with 12 bases lying between them. Germline assignment: CDR1 MNHEY and CDR2 SVGAGI. This CDR3 reads CASTLVNPYNSPLHF. The CDR3 DNA is TGTGCCAGCACTCTCGTGAATCCCTATAATTCACCCCTCCACTTT.